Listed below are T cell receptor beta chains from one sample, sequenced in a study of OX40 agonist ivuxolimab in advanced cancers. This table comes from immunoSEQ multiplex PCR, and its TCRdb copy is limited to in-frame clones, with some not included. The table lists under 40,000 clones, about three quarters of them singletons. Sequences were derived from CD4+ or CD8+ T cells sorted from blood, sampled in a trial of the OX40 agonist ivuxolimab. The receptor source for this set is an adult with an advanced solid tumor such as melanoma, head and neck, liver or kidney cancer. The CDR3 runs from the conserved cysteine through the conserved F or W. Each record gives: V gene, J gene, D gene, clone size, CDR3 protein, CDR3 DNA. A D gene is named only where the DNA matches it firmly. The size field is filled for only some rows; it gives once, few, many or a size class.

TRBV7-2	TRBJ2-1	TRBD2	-	CASSLRTSAHNEQFF	TGTGCCAGCAGCCTACGGACTAGCGCTCACAATGAGCAGTTCTTC
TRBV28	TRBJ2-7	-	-	CASSAGSPYEQYF	TGTGCCAGCAGCGCAGGGTCCCCCTACGAGCAGTACTTC
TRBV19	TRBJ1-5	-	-	CASSSQGDNQPQHF	TGTGCCAGTAGTAGTCAGGGCGACAATCAGCCCCAGCATTTT
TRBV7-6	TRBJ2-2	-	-	CASSQLRTATTGELFF	TGTGCCAGCAGCCAACTTAGGACAGCTACCACCGGGGAGCTGTTTTTT
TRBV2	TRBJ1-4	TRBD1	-	CASRSGQGLKKLFF	TGTGCCAGCAGGAGCGGACAGGGTTTGAAAAAACTGTTTTTT
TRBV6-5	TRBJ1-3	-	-	CASSHQGSTIYF	TGTGCCAGCAGTCACCAGGGGAGCACCATATATTTT
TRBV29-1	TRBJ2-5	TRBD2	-	CSVAGTSGAQRALRETQYF	TGCAGCGTTGCAGGGACTAGCGGAGCCCAAAGGGCCCTCCGAGAGACCCAGTACTTC
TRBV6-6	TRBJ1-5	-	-	CASNNKGGIQPQHF	TGTGCCAGCAACAACAAGGGGGGAATTCAGCCCCAGCATTTT
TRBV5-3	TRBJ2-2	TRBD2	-	CARSLPKSGLAGADTGELFF	TGTGCCAGAAGCCTTCCCAAATCGGGACTAGCGGGAGCCGACACCGGGGAGCTGTTTTTT
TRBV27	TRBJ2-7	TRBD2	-	CASSLGGGEYPYEQYF	TGTGCCAGCAGTTTAGGCGGGGGGGAGTATCCCTACGAGCAGTACTTC
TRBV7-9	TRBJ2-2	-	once	CASSSWTGNTGELFF	TGTGCCAGCAGCTCTTGGACGGGGAACACCGGGGAGCTGTTTTTT
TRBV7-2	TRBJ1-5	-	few	CASGATANQPQHF	TGTGCCAGCGGGGCCACGGCCAATCAGCCCCAGCATTTT
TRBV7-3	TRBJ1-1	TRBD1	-	CASSSQPNRGGTEAFF	TGTGCCAGCAGCTCGCAGCCTAACAGGGGGGGAACTGAAGCTTTCTTT
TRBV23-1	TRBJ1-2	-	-	CASSLTVCGYTF	TGCGCCAGCAGTCTTACAGTCTGTGGCTACACCTTC
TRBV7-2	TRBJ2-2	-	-	CASSLSGVGTGELFF	TGTGCCAGCAGCTTATCGGGAGTTGGCACCGGGGAGCTGTTTTTT
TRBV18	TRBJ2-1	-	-	CASSPVGASGNEQFF	TGTGCCAGCTCCCCCGTCGGGGCTTCGGGCAATGAGCAGTTCTTC
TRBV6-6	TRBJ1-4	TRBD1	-	CASSPGQVEKLFF	TGTGCCAGCAGTCCCGGACAGGTTGAAAAACTGTTTTTT
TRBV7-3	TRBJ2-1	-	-	CASSFSGNSYNEQFF	TGTGCCAGCAGCTTTTCCGGAAACTCCTACAATGAGCAGTTCTTC
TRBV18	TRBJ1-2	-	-	CASSLGHEYGYTF	TGTGCCAGCTCGCTTGGACATGAGTATGGCTACACCTTC
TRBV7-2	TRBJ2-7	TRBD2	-	CASSVAGGRYEQYF	TGTGCCAGCAGCGTCGCCGGCGGGAGGTACGAGCAGTACTTC
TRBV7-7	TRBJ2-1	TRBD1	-	CASSLGWGQNNEQFF	TGTGCCAGCAGCTTAGGGTGGGGACAGAACAATGAGCAGTTCTTC
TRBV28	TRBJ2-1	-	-	CASSYGTYNEQFF	TGTGCCAGCAGTTATGGGACCTACAATGAGCAGTTCTTC
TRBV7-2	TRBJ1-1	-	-	CASSIRGGREAFF	TGTGCCAGCAGCATTAGGGGCGGGCGGGAAGCTTTCTTT
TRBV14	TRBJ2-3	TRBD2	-	CASSPGTSGTVGTQYF	TGTGCCAGCAGCCCCGGGACTAGCGGCACAGTAGGTACGCAGTATTTT
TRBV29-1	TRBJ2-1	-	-	CSVVGVTEAWFF	TGCAGCGTTGTAGGTGTCACGGAGGCCTGGTTCTTC
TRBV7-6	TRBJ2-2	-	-	CASSPRGVGELFF	TGTGCCAGCAGCCCCAGGGGCGTCGGGGAGCTGTTTTTT
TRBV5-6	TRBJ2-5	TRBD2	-	CASSSLAGNVQETQYF	TGTGCCAGCAGTTCACTAGCGGGAAACGTCCAAGAGACCCAGTACTTC
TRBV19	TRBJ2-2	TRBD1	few	CASRSSAWDRDNSGELFF	TGTGCCAGTAGATCCTCGGCTTGGGACAGGGATAATTCCGGGGAGCTGTTTTTT
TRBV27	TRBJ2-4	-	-	CASSTSLDLKNIQYF	TGTGCCAGCAGTACCTCCCTAGATCTCAAAAACATTCAGTACTTC
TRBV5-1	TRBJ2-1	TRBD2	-	CASSWGPSGVSDEQFF	TGCGCCAGCAGCTGGGGTCCTAGCGGCGTTTCGGATGAGCAGTTCTTC
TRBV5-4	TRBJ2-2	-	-	CATSLGGVNTGELFF	TGTGCCACCAGCTTGGGGGGAGTGAACACCGGGGAGCTGTTTTTT
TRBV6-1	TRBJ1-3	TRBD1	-	CASSARGQPSSGNTIYF	TGTGCCAGCAGTGCGAGGGGACAGCCAAGCTCTGGAAACACCATATATTTT
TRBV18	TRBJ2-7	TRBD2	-	CASSPNTGGPWEQYF	TGTGCCAGCTCACCAAATACGGGAGGGCCCTGGGAGCAGTACTTC
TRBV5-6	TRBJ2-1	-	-	CASSLRGSYNEQFF	TGTGCCAGCAGCTTGCGCGGGTCCTACAATGAGCAGTTCTTC
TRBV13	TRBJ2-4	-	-	CASSLWTDPNIQYF	TGTGCCAGCAGCTTGTGGACGGATCCTAACATTCAGTACTTC
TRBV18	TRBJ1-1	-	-	CASSPKGTGGRTEAFF	TGTGCCAGCTCACCAAAAGGGACGGGGGGGAGGACTGAAGCTTTCTTT
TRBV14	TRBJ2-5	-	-	CASSLHGPGATQYF	TGTGCCAGCAGCCTCCACGGGCCAGGGGCGACCCAGTACTTC